A selection of T cell receptor beta chains follows, all from one sample in a study of immune evolution from preneoplasia to lung adenocarcinoma. Clones were read by immunoSEQ multiplex PCR, and TCRdb kept only the in-frame ones, dropping some. Found here are approximately 9,700 clones, 78% of them singletons; the top ten hold 4.8%. The source material was FFPE minimally invasive lung adenocarcinoma tissue. The receptors here all came from a person in their 70s with lung adenocarcinoma. CDR3s include the opening cysteine and the closing phenylalanine or tryptophan. A D gene is named only where the DNA matches it firmly. Some rows mark clone size as missing; the rest say once, few, many or name a class of expanded clone.

J,length,V,size,D,CDR3,DNA
TRBJ2-5,15,TRBV28,-,-,CASRPQARSGETQYF,TGTGCCAGCAGACCCCAGGCGAGGAGCGGGGAGACCCAGTACTTC
TRBJ1-5,17,TRBV30,-,-,CAWSVGPGIVRNQPQHF,TGTGCCTGGAGTGTAGGTCCAGGGATCGTACGCAATCAGCCCCAGCATTTT
TRBJ1-5,17,TRBV30,-,-,CAWSSFLGRYSNQPQHF,TGTGCCTGGAGTAGTTTCCTCGGGAGATATAGCAATCAGCCCCAGCATTTT
TRBJ2-1,15,TRBV14,-,-,CASSQPRSPTIEQFF,TGTGCCAGCAGCCAACCTCGTAGTCCGACAATTGAGCAGTTCTTC
TRBJ2-5,10,TRBV2,-,-,CASREQGQYF,TGTGCCAGCCGTGAACAAGGCCAGTACTTC
TRBJ1-4,14,TRBV7-9,-,-,CASSLAGQNEKLFF,TGTGCCAGCAGCTTAGCCGGACAAAATGAAAAACTGTTTTTT
TRBJ1-6,14,TRBV6-5,-,-,CAAHRGLWDSPLHF,TGTGCCGCACATCGGGGGCTTTGGGATTCACCCCTCCACTTT
TRBJ2-7,14,TRBV7-9,-,-,CASQGASGKYEQYF,TGTGCCAGCCAGGGGGCTAGCGGGAAATACGAGCAGTACTTC
TRBJ1-2,16,TRBV6-6,-,TRBD1,CASSYSPDREGYGYTF,TGTGCCAGCAGTTACTCCCCAGACAGGGAAGGGTATGGCTACACCTTC
TRBJ2-1,14,TRBV6-5,-,TRBD2,CASEGTSGRREQFF,TGTGCCAGCGAAGGAACTAGCGGGAGACGCGAGCAGTTCTTC
TRBJ2-2,15,TRBV11-3,-,TRBD1,CASMPGQGATGELFF,TGTGCCAGCATGCCCGGTCAGGGGGCCACCGGGGAGCTGTTTTTT
TRBJ2-7,12,TRBV12-5,-,-,CASGSEGGEQYF,TGTGCTAGTGGTTCCGAGGGTGGCGAGCAGTACTTC
TRBJ2-2,14,TRBV7-8,-,-,CASSWTANTGELFF,TGTGCCAGCAGCTGGACAGCGAACACCGGGGAGCTGTTTTTT
TRBJ1-2,14,TRBV5-6,-,TRBD1,CASSRKTGDYGYTF,TGTGCCAGCAGCAGGAAGACAGGGGACTATGGCTACACCTTC
TRBJ2-3,15,TRBV10-2,-,-,CASSDVRTSTDTQYF,TGCGCCAGCAGTGACGTCCGGACAAGCACAGATACGCAGTATTTT
TRBJ2-4,16,TRBV30,-,TRBD1,CAWSGDRVLAKNIQYF,TGTGCCTGGAGCGGTGACAGGGTACTAGCCAAAAACATTCAGTACTTC
TRBJ1-5,14,TRBV2,-,-,CASSEADTVQPQHF,TGTGCCAGCAGTGAAGCTGATACGGTGCAGCCCCAGCATTTT
TRBJ1-5,12,TRBV27,-,TRBD1,CASGQGDQPQHF,TGTGCCAGCGGACAGGGGGATCAGCCCCAGCATTTT
TRBJ2-7,17,TRBV7-2,-,-,CASSLVSDGQGPHEQYF,TGTGCCAGCAGCTTAGTATCCGACGGGCAGGGTCCGCACGAGCAGTACTTC
TRBJ1-3,14,TRBV30,once,-,CAWRAGLSGNTIYF,TGTGCCTGGAGGGCCGGACTCTCGGGAAACACCATATATTTT
TRBJ1-2,15,TRBV18,-,TRBD1,CASSPGQGARYGYTF,TGTGCCAGCTCACCTGGACAGGGGGCGCGCTATGGCTACACCTTC
TRBJ2-7,12,TRBV6-5,-,-,CASSHPGYEQYF,TGTGCCAGCAGCCACCCCGGCTACGAGCAGTACTTC
TRBJ2-5,12,TRBV5-4,-,-,CASSIDRETQYF,TGTGCCAGCAGCATCGACAGGGAGACCCAGTACTTC
TRBJ2-3,15,TRBV5-8,-,TRBD1,CASSTRQGAIGTQYF,TGTGCCAGCAGCACCCGACAGGGGGCTATTGGTACGCAGTATTTT